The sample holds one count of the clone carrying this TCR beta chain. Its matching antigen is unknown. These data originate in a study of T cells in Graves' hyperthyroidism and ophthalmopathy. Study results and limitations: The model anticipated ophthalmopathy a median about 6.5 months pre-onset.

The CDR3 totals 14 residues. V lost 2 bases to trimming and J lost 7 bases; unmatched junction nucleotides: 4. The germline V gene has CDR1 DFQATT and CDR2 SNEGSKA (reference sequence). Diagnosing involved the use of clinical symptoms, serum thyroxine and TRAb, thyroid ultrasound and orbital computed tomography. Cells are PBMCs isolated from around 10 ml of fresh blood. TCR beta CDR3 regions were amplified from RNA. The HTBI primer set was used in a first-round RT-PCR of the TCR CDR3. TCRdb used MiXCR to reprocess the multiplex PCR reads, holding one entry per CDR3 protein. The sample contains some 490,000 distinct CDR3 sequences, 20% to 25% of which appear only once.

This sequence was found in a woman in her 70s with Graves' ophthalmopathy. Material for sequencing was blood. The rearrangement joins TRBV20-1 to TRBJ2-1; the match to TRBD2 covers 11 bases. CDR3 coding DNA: TGCAGTGCTAGACAGACTAGCGGGACGAATGAGCAGTTCTTC. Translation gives CSARQTSGTNEQFF.